A selection of T cell receptor beta chains follows, all from one sample in a study of CD8 T cells in Susac syndrome. TCRdb itself ran the immunoSEQ multiplex PCR reads through MiXCR, one entry per CDR3 protein. Seen here are tens of thousands of distinct CDR3 sequences, roughly nine tenths observed once, and the top ten hold roughly 0.2%. Material for sequencing was CD8+ T cells from PBMCs. The receptors come from a human donor in good health. The CDR3 runs from the conserved cysteine through the conserved F or W. The D gene is left open where the match is weak. Clone size is shown for a subset of rows, as once, few, many or a class of expanded clone.

TRBV6-2/TRBV6-3	-	-	TRBJ1-2	TGTGCCAGCAGCCAAGGTGGCTACACCTTC	CASSQGGYTF
TRBV29-1	-	-	TRBJ2-5	TGCAGCGTTGAAGAGACCCAGTACTTC	CSVEETQYF
TRBV6-2/TRBV6-3	TRBD2	-	TRBJ2-3	TGTGCCAGCAGTTATAATATGGAAGGGACTAGCAAGACAGATACGCAGTATTTT	CASSYNMEGTSKTDTQYF
TRBV5-6	-	-	TRBJ2-7	TGTGCCAGCAGCGAGGAGGGACGGATCTACGAGCAGTACTTC	CASSEEGRIYEQYF
TRBV24-1	-	-	TRBJ1-1	TGTGCCACCCGGGACAAAACGAACACTGAAGCTTTCTTT	CATRDKTNTEAFF
TRBV27	-	-	TRBJ1-1	TGTGCCAGCAGTTTCGGCCCGCAGAGCACTGAAGCTTTCTTT	CASSFGPQSTEAFF
TRBV12-2	-	-	TRBJ2-7	TGTGCAAGTCGCCCGAAAGTGACACCGCGCGAGCAGTACTTC	CASRPKVTPREQYF
TRBV5-1	-	-	TRBJ2-3	TGCGCCAGCAGCTTCGTGGACAGCACAGATACGCAGTATTTT	CASSFVDSTDTQYF
TRBV7-8	-	-	TRBJ1-4	TGTGCCAGCAGCTTAGGGTACAGGCTCCTTAATGAAAAACTGTTTTTT	CASSLGYRLLNEKLFF
TRBV27	TRBD2	-	TRBJ2-3	TGTGCCAGCAGTCCCGAACCGACTAGCGGGGTAGGCACAGATACGCAGTATTTT	CASSPEPTSGVGTDTQYF
TRBV19	-	-	TRBJ2-3	TGTGCCAGTAGTCCTTGGGACTTCACAGATACGCAGTATTTT	CASSPWDFTDTQYF
TRBV5-6	-	-	TRBJ2-1	TGTGCCAGCGGGAATGGGGGCGCTGAGCAGTTCTTC	CASGNGGAEQFF
TRBV4-2	-	-	TRBJ2-3	TGCGCCAGCAGCCAAGATTGGGCAGCTGACACAGATACGCAGTATTTT	CASSQDWAADTDTQYF
TRBV7-9	-	-	TRBJ2-3	TGTGCCAGCAGCTTAAGCTCGAGCACAGATACGCGGTATTTT	CASSLSSSTDTRYF
TRBV29-1	-	-	TRBJ2-3	TGCAGCGTTGGACTCAACACAGATACGCAGTATTTT	CSVGLNTDTQYF
TRBV15	TRBD2	-	TRBJ2-3	TGTGCCACCAGGGGACTAGCTTCGACAGATACGCAGTATTTT	CATRGLASTDTQYF
TRBV4-3	-	-	TRBJ2-2	TGCGCCAGCAGCCAAGATCTTGGTGTGCCGGGAGTCGGCACCGGGGAGCTGTTTTTT	CASSQDLGVPGVGTGELFF
TRBV5-1	-	-	TRBJ1-1	TGCGCCAGCAGCTTCAGGGGAGGAAACACTGAAGCTTTCTTT	CASSFRGGNTEAFF
TRBV25-1	-	-	TRBJ2-1	TGTGCCAGCAGTGAACCTGCGGACTGGGGCTCCTACAATGAGCAGTTCTTC	CASSEPADWGSYNEQFF
TRBV4-1	TRBD1	-	TRBJ2-2	TGCGCCAGCAGCCCCGGGACAGCGAACACCGGGGAGCTGTTTTTT	CASSPGTANTGELFF
TRBV9	-	-	TRBJ2-3	TGTGCCAGCAGCGTAGATGCTCCCGAGGGCACAGATACGCAGTATTTT	CASSVDAPEGTDTQYF
TRBV19	-	-	TRBJ1-5	TGTGCCAGTAGTCCATGGACAGACAATCAGCCCCAGCATTTT	CASSPWTDNQPQHF
TRBV20-1	-	-	TRBJ2-7	TGCAGTGCCTTTTCCTACAGGTACCACGAGCAGTACTTC	CSAFSYRYHEQYF
TRBV2	-	few	TRBJ2-3	TGTGCCAGCAGTGAGATAGCGGATATCACAGATACGCAGTATTTT	CASSEIADITDTQYF